One sample yielded the 19 T cell receptor beta chains listed below, sequenced in a study of blood T cell repertoires in COVID-19. The table came from immunoSEQ multiplex PCR; TCRdb's copy has only in-frame clones and leaves some out. Seen here are over 75,000 clones, under 90% observed once, and the top ten hold approximately 1.5%. The source material was peripheral blood. The receptors were gathered from a human donor with active COVID-19. The donor label of this sample is uncertain.

The CDR3, as DNA: TGCGCCAGCAGCCCCCCGATTACAGTGGAGGGAACTGAAGCTTTCTTT. Residues: CASSPPITVEGTEAFF. The chain couples TRBV4-1 to TRBJ1-1; D is unclear. Trimming pared 4 bases from V and 5 bases from J, leaving 20 bases between. Per germline, CDR1 MGHRA and CDR2 YSYEKL. This CDR3 has 16 residues.

This clone was recorded only once. The chain recombines TRBV7-2 with TRBJ2-5; unclear D gene. The ends were cut back, 3 bases at V and 3 bases at J, with 14 bases in the middle. Per the germline V gene, CDR1 is SGHTA and CDR2 is FQGNSA. The CDR3 runs 15 residues. CDR3 sequence (DNA): TGTGCCAGCAGCTTCGAGGCTCGGAGCGAAGAGACCCAGTACTTC. Its protein product is CASSFEARSEETQYF. Together with reference TRBV7-2 and TRBJ2-5, the CDR3 gives the full variable domain: GAGVSQSPSNKVTEKGKDVELRCDPISGHTALYWYRQSLGQGLEFLIYFQGNSAPDKSGLPSDRFSAERTGGSVSTLTIQRTQQEDSAVYLCASSFEARSEETQYFGPGTRLLVL.

This clone was observed a single time. Written as DNA, the CDR3 is TGCGCCAGCAGCGGGACAGTAAATTCACCCCTCCACTTT. As protein: CASSGTVNSPLHF. The gene calls are TRBV4-3 and TRBJ1-6; TRBD1 aligns across 7 bases. The CDR3 consists of 13 residues. The germline V gene has CDR1 LGHNA and CDR2 YSLEER. With 5 bases clipped from V and 7 bases from J, the junction kept 2 bases outside the gene matches.

CDR3 loop: CASSQVSRVQETQYF. CDR3 nucleotides: TGCGCCAGCAGCCAAGTTTCCCGGGTTCAAGAGACCCAGTACTTC. J is TRBJ2-5 and V is TRBV4-1; D gene ambiguous. Trimming stripped 1 base from V and 2 bases from J, with 11 bases between. The V gene's germline CDR1 is MGHRA and CDR2 YSYEKL. This CDR3 is 15 amino acids long.

This chain joins TRBV28 and TRBJ1-1, with D unresolved. V dropped 8 bases and J dropped 0 bases, with 7 bases sitting between them. Germline CDR1 and CDR2: MDHEN and SYDVKM. This CDR3 comprises 12 residues. CDR3 bases: TGTGCCAGCTCTTCGGTGAACACTGAAGCTTTCTTT. Translation: CASSSVNTEAFF.

V and J are TRBV7-8 and TRBJ1-4, with TRBD1 as a possible D gene (5 bases). V lost 5 bases and J lost 1, with 11 bases in between. Germline V lookup: CDR1 SGHVS, CDR2 FQNEAQ. The CDR3 runs 15 residues. CDR3 sequence: CASSPGQGTNEKLFF. The CDR3 bases are TGTGCCAGCAGCCCAGGGCAGGGAACTAATGAAAAACTGTTTTTT.

This rearrangement joins TRBV18 to TRBJ2-1, with 7 positions matching TRBD2. V gave up 8 bases and J gave up 8 bases; unmatched junction bases: 18. This CDR3 is built from 16 residues. Germline V lookup: CDR1 KGHSH, CDR2 LQKENI. CDR3 protein: CASVKPGTIILDEQFF. The CDR3 DNA reads TGTGCCAGCGTTAAACCAGGGACTATAATTTTGGATGAGCAGTTCTTC. Full variable domain (remainder filled in from reference TRBV18 and TRBJ2-1): NAGVMQNPRHLVRRRGQEARLRCSPMKGHSHVYWYRQLPEEGLKFMVYLQKENIIDESGMPKERFSAEFPKEGPSILRIQQVVRGDSAAYFCASVKPGTIILDEQFFGPGTRLTVL.

This rearrangement joins TRBV18 to TRBJ1-2, with 9 bases lining up with TRBD1. The CDR3 is 18 amino acids. Germline values: CDR1 KGHSH, CDR2 LQKENI. V shed 2 bases and J 1 base; nucleotides not matched to a gene: 11. Here the CDR3 reads CASSPNGVGQGNNYGYTF. CDR3 DNA: TGTGCCAGCTCACCAAACGGAGTGGGACAGGGAAATAACTATGGCTACACCTTC.

This chain's CDR3 is CASTAEGAEAFF. In nucleotides, the CDR3 is TGTGCCAGCACCGCTGAAGGGGCGGAAGCTTTCTTT. This rearrangement joins TRBV3-1 (or the pseudogene TRBV3-2) to TRBJ1-1, with D tentatively TRBD1 (5 bases). The V end lost 7 bases, the J end lost 8 bases, and 14 bases lay between the germline ends. The CDR3 sequence is 12 residues long. Germline lookup yields CDR1 LGHDT and CDR2 YNNKEL (reference sequence).

The rearrangement joins TRBV19 to TRBJ2-7; tentatively, D is TRBD2 (5 bases). The V end was cut by 1 base, the J end by 0 bases, with 13 bases between. In germline, CDR1 is LNHDA, CDR2 SQIVND (reference sequence). The CDR3 covers 16 residues. The CDR3 here is CASSIGRTSHSYEQYF. CDR3 sequence (DNA): TGTGCCAGTAGTATAGGTCGGACTTCCCACTCCTACGAGCAGTACTTC.

The V and J genes are TRBV4-3 and TRBJ2-1, with 8 bases lining up with TRBD1. V lost 0 bases, J lost 5 bases, and 9 bases stayed unmatched. Germline V lookup: CDR1 LGHNA, CDR2 YSLEER. CDR3 length equals 17 residues. CDR3 in amino acids: CASSQESLRGLNNEQFF. The CDR3 nucleotides are TGCGCCAGCAGCCAAGAATCGCTCAGGGGGCTTAACAATGAGCAGTTCTTC.

This chain uses TRBV18 with TRBJ2-1, with TRBD1 as a possible D gene (6 bases). The germline V gene has CDR1 KGHSH and CDR2 LQKENI. Trimming removed 0 bases from V and 6 bases from J, with 9 bases in between. The CDR3 contains 14 residues. The CDR3 DNA follows: TGTGCCAGCTCACCACCCGGGACAAGCAATGAGCAGTTCTTC. It is translated as CASSPPGTSNEQFF.

This chain connects TRBV24-1 to TRBJ2-2, with no clear D. The CDR3 contains 15 residues. Trimming stripped 1 base from V and 8 bases from J, with 13 bases between. Germline CDR1 and CDR2: KGHDR and SFDVKD. The CDR3 reads CATSDLTGHKGELFF. CDR3 DNA: TGTGCCACCAGTGATTTAACTGGGCATAAAGGGGAGCTGTTTTTT.

The V call is TRBV19, the J call TRBJ1-5; D may be TRBD1 (6 bases). The germline V and J ends were trimmed by 7 bases and 2 bases, with 15 bases remaining between them. CDR1 and CDR2 from the germline V gene are LNHDA and SQIVND (reference sequence). This CDR3 region has 15 residues. CDR3 sequence reads: CASISTGSGNQPQHF. As DNA, the CDR3 is TGTGCCAGTATCTCAACAGGGTCGGGCAATCAGCCCCAGCATTTT.

This clone was recorded only once. The gene calls are TRBV5-1 and TRBJ1-1; 8 bases agree with TRBD1. Per germline, CDR1 SGHRS and CDR2 YFSETQ. This CDR3 comprises 15 residues. After removal of 4 bases from V and 4 bases from J, the junction contained 9 bases not matched to a gene. CDR3: CASSPTTGGGTEAFF. The DNA for the CDR3 is TGCGCCAGCAGCCCCACTACAGGGGGAGGCACTGAAGCTTTCTTT.

V is TRBV2 and J is TRBJ1-4; 9 bases are shared with TRBD1. V dropped 8 bases and J dropped 5; count of bases not matched to a gene: 6. The CDR3 totals 14 residues. The V gene's germline CDR1 is SNHLY and CDR2 FYNNEI. This CDR3 reads CASRWGQGNEKLFF. CDR3 DNA: TGTGCCAGCCGATGGGGACAGGGAAATGAAAAACTGTTTTTT. Variable domain in full (rest from reference TRBV2 and TRBJ1-4): EPEVTQTPSHQVTQMGQEVILRCVPISNHLYFYWYRQILGQKVEFLVSFYNNEISEKSEIFDDQFSVERPDGSNFTLKIRSTKLEDSAMYFCASRWGQGNEKLFFGSGTQLSVL.

The rearrangement joins TRBV28 to TRBJ2-7; tentative D call: TRBD1 (6 bases). The germline V gene has CDR1 MDHEN and CDR2 SYDVKM. The V gene lost 6 bases and the J gene lost 2 bases, with 14 bases spanning the gap. This CDR3 is 14 amino acids long. The chain's CDR3 is CASRTPGVTYEQYF. DNA for the CDR3: TGTGCCAGCAGGACTCCAGGGGTTACCTACGAGCAGTACTTC.

Regarding this clone: This CDR3 is also generated by other DNA sequences in the sample. The chain is built from TRBV5-1 and TRBJ1-4; TRBD1 aligns across 8 bases. Per germline, CDR1 SGHRS and CDR2 YFSETQ. With V trimmed by 5 bases and J by 0 bases, 3 bases remained unmatched. The CDR3 has 15 amino acids. The CDR3 is CASSRTGTTNEKLFF. The CDR3 DNA reads as TGCGCCAGCAGTCGGACAGGGACAACTAATGAAAAACTGTTTTTT.

The gene calls are TRBV7-9 and TRBJ2-7; D unresolved. The ends were cut back, 1 base at V and 3 bases at J, with 7 bases in the middle. The CDR3 loop spans 13 amino acids. Germline V gene lookup returns CDR1 SEHNR and CDR2 FQNEAQ (reference sequence). CDR3 bases: TGTGCCAGCAGCTTAGAATCGTACTACGAGCAGTACTTC. This codes for CASSLESYYEQYF.